Following are 9 T cell receptor beta chains from one sample sequenced in a study of shared clonotypes between healthy human individuals. It was CD45RO-negative cells, positively selected for CCR7, that made up naive CD8 cells, with terminally differentiated effector memory CD45RA+ cells excluded. Produced via immunoSEQ multiplex PCR; TCRdb's table is partial and in-frame only. The sample has a few million clones; 85% to 95% are singletons. The sample comprised naive CD8+ T cells from PBMCs. These receptors all come from a man between 18 and 35 years old in good health. Some clones in this sample may be carry-over from other donors' samples.

The chain is built from TRBV28 and TRBJ2-7; D possibly uses TRBD1 or TRBD2 (5 bases each). The CDR3 spans 13 residues. The ends were cut back, 3 bases at V and 12 bases at J, with 18 bases in the middle. Per the germline V gene, CDR1 is MDHEN and CDR2 is SYDVKM. CDR3 residues: CASSFRDLEDRYF. Here the CDR3 DNA reads TGTGCCAGCAGTTTCAGGGACCTAGAAGACCGGTACTTC.

This chain uses TRBV27 with TRBJ2-7, with TRBD1 identical over 9 bases. With V trimmed by 4 bases and J by 4 bases, 8 bases remained unmatched. The CDR3 is 15 amino acids. The germline V gene encodes CDR1 MNHEY and CDR2 SMNVEV (reference sequence). CDR3 in DNA: TGTGCCAGCAGTTCAACCCCTGGACAGGGGTACGAGCAGTACTTC. It specifies CASSSTPGQGYEQYF.

The CDR3, as DNA: TGTGCCAGCAGCGCTACAGGGTTAGGCTACGAGCAGTACTTC. Translation: CASSATGLGYEQYF. The chain uses TRBV2 and TRBJ2-7; D is perhaps TRBD1 (6 bases). Germline loops: CDR1 SNHLY, CDR2 FYNNEI. CDR3 size: 14 residues. Trimming took 6 bases from V and 3 from J, leaving 15 bases between them.

This CDR3 reads CASSSFGGQETQYF. The CDR3 DNA reads as TGTGCCAGTAGTTCCTTCGGAGGGCAAGAGACCCAGTACTTC. V gene TRBV19 combines with J gene TRBJ2-5; tentatively, D is TRBD2 (6 bases). Per the germline V gene, CDR1 is LNHDA and CDR2 is SQIVND (reference sequence). V was cut by 5 bases and J by 2 bases, with 12 bases left in between. This CDR3 spans 14 amino acids.

This clone has a single count. V gene TRBV7-9 combines with J gene TRBJ2-7; TRBD2 is a possible D gene (5 bases). The germline gives CDR1 SEHNR, CDR2 FQNEAQ (reference sequence). V shed 5 bases and J shed 0 bases, with 17 bases lying between them. This CDR3 has 16 amino acids. CDR3 amino acids: CASSPGGESVSYEQYF. In DNA, the CDR3 is TGTGCCAGCAGCCCGGGTGGGGAGTCCGTCTCCTACGAGCAGTACTTC.

The gene calls are TRBV28 and TRBJ2-5, with 7 bases matching TRBD1. The CDR3 has 14 residues. Trimming removed 7 bases from V and 5 bases from J; junction bases left unmatched: 10. Per germline, CDR1 MDHEN and CDR2 SYDVKM. In DNA, the CDR3 is TGTGCCAGCAATACAGACAGGGATCTGGAGACCCAGTACTTC. Protein: CASNTDRDLETQYF.

The CDR3 DNA sequence: TGTGCCAGCTCACACGCTGGAGGCTACACCTTC. It codes for CASSHAGGYTF. This chain connects TRBV6-5 to TRBJ1-2; D call uncertain. The length of the CDR3 is 11 residues. Trimming removed 8 bases from V and 8 bases from J, with 12 bases in between. From germline, CDR1 is MNHEY and CDR2 SVGAGI.

Comment on this clone: Additional DNA sequences in this sample encode the identical CDR3. This chain connects TRBV25-1 to TRBJ2-5; D uncertain. Trimming removed 3 bases from V and 2 bases from J, with 7 bases in between. This CDR3 has 13 residues. CDR1 MGHDK and CDR2 SYGVNS come from the germline V gene. This CDR3 reads CASSDPPQETQYF. The DNA for the CDR3 is TGTGCCAGCAGTGACCCGCCTCAAGAGACCCAGTACTTC.

Here the CDR3 reads CASSSGPTRWETQYF. In DNA form, the CDR3 reads TGTGCCAGCAGCTCAGGACCGACCCGATGGGAGACCCAGTACTTC. V usage is TRBV7-2 and J usage is TRBJ2-5; unclear D gene. The CDR3 is made up of 15 amino acids. With 4 bases removed from V and 5 bases from J, the gap between germline ends came to 17 bases. Germline V gives CDR1 SGHTA, CDR2 FQGNSA.